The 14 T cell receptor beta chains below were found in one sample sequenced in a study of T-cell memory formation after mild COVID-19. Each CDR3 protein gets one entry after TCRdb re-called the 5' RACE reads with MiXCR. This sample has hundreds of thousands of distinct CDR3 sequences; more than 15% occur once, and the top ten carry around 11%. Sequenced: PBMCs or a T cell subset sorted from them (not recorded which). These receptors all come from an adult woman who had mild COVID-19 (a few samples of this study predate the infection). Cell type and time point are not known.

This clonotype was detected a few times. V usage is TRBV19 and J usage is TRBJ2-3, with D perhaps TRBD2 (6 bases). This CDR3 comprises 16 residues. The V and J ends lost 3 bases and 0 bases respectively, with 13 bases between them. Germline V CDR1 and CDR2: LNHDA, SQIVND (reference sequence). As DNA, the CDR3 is TGTGCCAGTAGTATCTACCCTAGCGTTAGCACAGATACGCAGTATTTT. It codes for CASSIYPSVSTDTQYF.

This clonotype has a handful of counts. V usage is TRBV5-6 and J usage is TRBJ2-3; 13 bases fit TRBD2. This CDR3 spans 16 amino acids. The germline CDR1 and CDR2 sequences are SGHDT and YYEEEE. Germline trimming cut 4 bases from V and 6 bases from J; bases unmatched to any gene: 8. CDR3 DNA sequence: TGTGCCAGCAGCCTCGGGACTAGCGGGAAGGGGGATACGCAGTATTTT. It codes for CASSLGTSGKGDTQYF.

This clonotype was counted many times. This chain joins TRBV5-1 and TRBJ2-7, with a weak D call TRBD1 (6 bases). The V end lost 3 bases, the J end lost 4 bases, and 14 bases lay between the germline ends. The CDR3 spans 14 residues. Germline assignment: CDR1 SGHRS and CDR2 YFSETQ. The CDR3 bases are TGCGCCAGCAGCTCCCAGGGGCCCGGATACGAGCAGTACTTC. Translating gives CASSSQGPGYEQYF.

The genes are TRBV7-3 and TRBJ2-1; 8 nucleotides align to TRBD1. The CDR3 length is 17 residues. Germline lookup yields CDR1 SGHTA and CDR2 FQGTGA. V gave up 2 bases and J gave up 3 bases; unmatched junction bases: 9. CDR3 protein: CASSLDPTGTGYNEQFF. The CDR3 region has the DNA TGTGCCAGCAGCTTAGATCCTACCGGGACAGGCTACAATGAGCAGTTCTTC.

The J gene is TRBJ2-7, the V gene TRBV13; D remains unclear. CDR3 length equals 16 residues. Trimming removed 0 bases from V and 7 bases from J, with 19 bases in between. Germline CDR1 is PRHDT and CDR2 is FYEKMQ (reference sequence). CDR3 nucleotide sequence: TGTGCCAGCAGCTTAGGGGCTGGTCAGAGTAACGGGGAGCAGTACTTC. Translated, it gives CASSLGAGQSNGEQYF.

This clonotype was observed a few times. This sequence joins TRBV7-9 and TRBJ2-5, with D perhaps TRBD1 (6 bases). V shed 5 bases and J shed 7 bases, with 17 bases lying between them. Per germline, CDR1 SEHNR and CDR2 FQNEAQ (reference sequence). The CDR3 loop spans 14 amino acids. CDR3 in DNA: TGTGCCAGCAGCCCGCCGACAGGAGTTGGGACCCAGTACTTC. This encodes CASSPPTGVGTQYF.

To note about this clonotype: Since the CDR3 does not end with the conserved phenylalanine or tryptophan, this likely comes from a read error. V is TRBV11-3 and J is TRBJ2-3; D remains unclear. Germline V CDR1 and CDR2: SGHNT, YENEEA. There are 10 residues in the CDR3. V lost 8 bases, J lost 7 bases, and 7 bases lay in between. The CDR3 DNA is TGTGCCAGCGGTTCTAATACGCAGTATCTT. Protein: CASGSNTQYL.

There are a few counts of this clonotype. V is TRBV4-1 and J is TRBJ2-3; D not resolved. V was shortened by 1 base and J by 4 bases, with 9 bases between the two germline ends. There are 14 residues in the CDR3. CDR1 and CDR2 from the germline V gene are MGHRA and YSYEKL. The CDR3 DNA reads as TGCGCCAGCAGCCAAGGCCTAGATCCAGATACGCAGTATTTT. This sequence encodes CASSQGLDPDTQYF.

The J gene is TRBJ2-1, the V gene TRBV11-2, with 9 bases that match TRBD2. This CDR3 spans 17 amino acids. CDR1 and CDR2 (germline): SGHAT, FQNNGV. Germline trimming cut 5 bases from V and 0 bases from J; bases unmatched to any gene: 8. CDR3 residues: CASSPVAGGSSYNEQFF. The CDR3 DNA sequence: TGTGCCAGCAGCCCCGTCGCGGGGGGGAGCTCCTACAATGAGCAGTTCTTC.

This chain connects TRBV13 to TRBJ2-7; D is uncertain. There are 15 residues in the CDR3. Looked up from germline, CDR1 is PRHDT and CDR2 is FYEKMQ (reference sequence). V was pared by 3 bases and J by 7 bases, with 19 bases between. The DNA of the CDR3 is TGTGCCAGCAGCTTCCCGGGCCTAGGGCCTCGGGAGCAGTACTTC. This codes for CASSFPGLGPREQYF.

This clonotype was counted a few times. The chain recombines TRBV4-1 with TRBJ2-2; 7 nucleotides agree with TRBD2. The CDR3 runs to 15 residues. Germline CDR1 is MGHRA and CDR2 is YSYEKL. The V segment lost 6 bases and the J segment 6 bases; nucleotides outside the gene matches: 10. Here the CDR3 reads CASRAGFLKAGELFF. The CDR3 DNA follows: TGCGCCAGCAGAGCGGGGTTTCTCAAGGCCGGGGAGCTGTTTTTT.

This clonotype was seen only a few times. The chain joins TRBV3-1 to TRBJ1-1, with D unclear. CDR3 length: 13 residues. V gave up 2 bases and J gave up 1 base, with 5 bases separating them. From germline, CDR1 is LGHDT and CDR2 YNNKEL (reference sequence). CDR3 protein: CASSQLGNTEAFF. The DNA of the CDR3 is TGTGCCAGCAGCCAACTAGGGAACACTGAAGCTTTCTTT.

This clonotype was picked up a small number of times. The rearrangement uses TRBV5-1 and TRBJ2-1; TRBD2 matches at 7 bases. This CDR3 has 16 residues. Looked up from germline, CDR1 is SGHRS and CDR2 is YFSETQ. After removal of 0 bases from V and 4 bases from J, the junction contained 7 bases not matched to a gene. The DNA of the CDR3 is TGCGCCAGCAGCTTGGTGCCGGGAGGAAAATACAATGAGCAGTTCTTC. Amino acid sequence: CASSLVPGGKYNEQFF.

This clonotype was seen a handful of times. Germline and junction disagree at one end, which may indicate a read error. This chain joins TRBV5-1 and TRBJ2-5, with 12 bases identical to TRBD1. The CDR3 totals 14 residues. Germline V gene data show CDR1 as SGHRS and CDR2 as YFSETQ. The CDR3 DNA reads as TGCGCCAGCAGCGAGGGACAGGGGGCCCCTTCCCCGAACTTC. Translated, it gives CASSEGQGAPSPNF.